The clone carrying this TCR beta chain is a singleton in its sample. Original processing methods: Nucleated cell number was recorded as an estimate derived from reference gene primer amplification. Sequencing used immunoSEQ multiplex PCR; TCRdb keeps in-frame clones, though not all of them. D and trimming were read from the DNA, whereas the V and J calls and clone size are those reported in that table. The table records a few hundred thousand clones, roughly 88% of them present only once. The data were taken from a study of blood T cell repertoires in COVID-19. Across the whole study: Some COVID-19 samples were acute and others convalescent; all came from the United States, Italy and Spain.

The V gene's germline CDR1 is LNHNV and CDR2 YYDKDF (reference sequence). CDR3 length: 17 residues. The V gene end was trimmed by 3 bases and the J gene end by 4 bases; junction bases not matched to a gene: 7. V usage is TRBV15 and J usage is TRBJ2-1, with 12 bases identical to TRBD2. This clonotype was obtained from a woman aged 50 to 60 with active or convalescent COVID-19. Source material: peripheral blood. The chain's CDR3 is CATSRSTSGGIYNEQFF. For the CDR3, the DNA is TGTGCCACCAGCAGGAGTACTAGCGGGGGGATATACAATGAGCAGTTCTTC. The full variable domain, rest sourced from reference TRBV15 and TRBJ2-1, is DAMVIQNPRYQVTQFGKPVTLSCSQTLNHNVMYWYQQKSSQAPKLLFHYYDKDFNNEADTPDNFQSRRPNTSFCFLDIRSPGLGDTAMYLCATSRSTSGGIYNEQFFGPGTRLTVL.